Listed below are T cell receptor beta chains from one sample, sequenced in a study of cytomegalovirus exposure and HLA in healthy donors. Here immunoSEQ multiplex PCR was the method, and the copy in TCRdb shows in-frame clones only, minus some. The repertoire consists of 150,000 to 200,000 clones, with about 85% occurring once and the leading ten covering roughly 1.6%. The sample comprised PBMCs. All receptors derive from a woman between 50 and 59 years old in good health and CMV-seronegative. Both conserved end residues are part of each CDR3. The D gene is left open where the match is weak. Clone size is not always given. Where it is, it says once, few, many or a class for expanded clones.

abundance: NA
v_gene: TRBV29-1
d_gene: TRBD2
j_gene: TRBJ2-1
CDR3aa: CSVEGTSGLTYNEQFF
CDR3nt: TGCAGCGTTGAAGGGACTAGCGGACTGACCTACAATGAGCAGTTCTTC

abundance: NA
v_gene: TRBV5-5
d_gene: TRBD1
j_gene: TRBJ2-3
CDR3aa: CASGTGTTVTQYF
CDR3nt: TGTGCCAGCGGGACAGGGACGACAGTTACGCAGTATTTT

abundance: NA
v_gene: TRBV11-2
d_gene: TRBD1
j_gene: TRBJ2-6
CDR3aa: CASSSQGAGANVLTF
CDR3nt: TGTGCCAGCAGCTCGCAGGGGGCCGGGGCCAACGTCCTGACTTTC

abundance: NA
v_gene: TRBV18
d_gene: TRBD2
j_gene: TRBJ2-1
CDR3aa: CASSLLTSGGVVSYNEQFF
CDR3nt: TGTGCCAGCTCACTCCTGACTAGCGGGGGGGTTGTGTCCTACAATGAGCAGTTCTTC

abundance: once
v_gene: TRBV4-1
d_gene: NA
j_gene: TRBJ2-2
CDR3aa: CASSRQEGITGELFF
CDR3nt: TGCGCCAGCAGCCGACAAGAAGGCATCACCGGGGAGCTGTTTTTT

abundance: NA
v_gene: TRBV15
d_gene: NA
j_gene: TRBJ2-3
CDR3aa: CATSRAPRISSTDTQYF
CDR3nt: TGTGCCACCAGCAGAGCACCAAGAATCAGTAGCACAGATACGCAGTATTTT

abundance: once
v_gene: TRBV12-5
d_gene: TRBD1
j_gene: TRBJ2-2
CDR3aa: CASGLAGTGGFTGELFF
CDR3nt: TGTGCTAGTGGTTTGGCGGGGACAGGGGGTTTCACCGGGGAGCTGTTTTTT

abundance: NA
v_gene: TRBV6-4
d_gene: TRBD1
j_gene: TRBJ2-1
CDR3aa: CASSDEGGFDEQFF
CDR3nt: TGTGCCAGCAGTGATGAAGGGGGCTTCGATGAGCAGTTCTTC

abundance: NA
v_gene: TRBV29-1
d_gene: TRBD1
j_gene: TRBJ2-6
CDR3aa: CSVDEGAAGANVLTF
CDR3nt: TGCAGCGTTGATGAGGGGGCTGCTGGGGCCAACGTCCTGACTTTC

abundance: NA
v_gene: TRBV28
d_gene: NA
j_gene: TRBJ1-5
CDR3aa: CASSQGGNQPQHF
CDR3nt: TGTGCCAGCAGTCAGGGCGGCAATCAGCCCCAGCATTTT

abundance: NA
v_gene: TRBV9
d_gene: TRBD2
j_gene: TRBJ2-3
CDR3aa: CASTPSGRPSDTQYF
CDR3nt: TGTGCCAGCACCCCGAGCGGGAGGCCCTCAGATACGCAGTATTTT

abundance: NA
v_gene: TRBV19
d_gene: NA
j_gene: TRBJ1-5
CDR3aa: CASSTIRVLSNQPQHF
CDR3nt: TGTGCCAGTAGTACCATCAGGGTTCTTAGCAATCAGCCCCAGCATTTT

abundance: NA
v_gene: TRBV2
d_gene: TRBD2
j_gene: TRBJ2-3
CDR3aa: CASTSLGRGVADTQYF
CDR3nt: TGTGCCAGCACCTCCCTCGGGCGGGGGGTGGCAGATACGCAGTATTTT

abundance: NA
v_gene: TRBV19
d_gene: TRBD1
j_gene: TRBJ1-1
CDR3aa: CASSITGTGETEAFF
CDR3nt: TGTGCCAGTAGTATAACCGGGACAGGGGAGACTGAAGCTTTCTTT

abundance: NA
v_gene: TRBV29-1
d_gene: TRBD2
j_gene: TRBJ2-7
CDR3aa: CSGGTSGYEQYF
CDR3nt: TGCAGCGGGGGGACTAGCGGCTACGAGCAGTACTTC

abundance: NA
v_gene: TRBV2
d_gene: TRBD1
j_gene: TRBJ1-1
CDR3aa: CASSEFGTGGTEAFF
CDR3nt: TGTGCCAGCAGTGAATTCGGGACAGGGGGCACTGAAGCTTTCTTT

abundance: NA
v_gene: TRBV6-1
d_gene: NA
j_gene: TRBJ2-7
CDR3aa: CASSDGGNYEQYF
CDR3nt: TGTGCCAGCAGTGACGGCGGGAACTACGAGCAGTACTTC

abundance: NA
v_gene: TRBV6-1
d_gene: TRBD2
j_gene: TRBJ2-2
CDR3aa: CASSVGPGLAGGTGELFF
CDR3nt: TGTGCCAGCAGTGTGGGTCCGGGACTAGCGGGGGGGACCGGGGAGCTGTTTTTT

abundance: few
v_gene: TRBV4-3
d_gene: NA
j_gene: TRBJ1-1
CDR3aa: CASRQWGGRDTEAFF
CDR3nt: TGCGCCAGCCGCCAGTGGGGAGGGAGGGACACTGAAGCTTTCTTT

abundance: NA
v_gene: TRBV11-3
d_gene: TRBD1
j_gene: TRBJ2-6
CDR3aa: CASSLGTGRSGANVLTF
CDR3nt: TGTGCCAGCAGCTTAGGGACAGGGCGCTCTGGGGCCAACGTCCTGACTTTC

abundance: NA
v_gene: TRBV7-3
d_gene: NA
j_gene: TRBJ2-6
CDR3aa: CASSSRRTSGANVLTF
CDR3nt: TGTGCCAGCAGCTCCCGGAGGACCTCTGGGGCCAACGTCCTGACTTTC

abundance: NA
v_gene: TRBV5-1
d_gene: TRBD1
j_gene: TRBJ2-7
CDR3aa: CASSLYGTGEKYEQYF
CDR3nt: TGCGCCAGCAGCTTGTATGGGACAGGGGAAAAGTACGAGCAGTACTTC

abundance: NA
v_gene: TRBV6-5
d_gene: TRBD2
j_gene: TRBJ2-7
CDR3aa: CASSRTSRTYEQYF
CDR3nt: TGTGCCAGCAGTAGGACTAGCAGAACCTACGAGCAGTACTTC

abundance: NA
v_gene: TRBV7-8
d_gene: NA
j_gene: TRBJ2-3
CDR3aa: CASSLSVGALTDTQYF
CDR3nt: TGTGCCAGCAGCTTATCGGTCGGAGCTCTCACAGATACGCAGTATTTT

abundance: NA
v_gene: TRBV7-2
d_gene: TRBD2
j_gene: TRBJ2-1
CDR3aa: CASSLQSGTSGRGEQFF
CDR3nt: TGTGCCAGCAGCTTACAATCCGGGACTAGCGGGAGGGGTGAGCAGTTCTTC

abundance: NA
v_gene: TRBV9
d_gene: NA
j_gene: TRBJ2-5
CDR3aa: CASSVLDRGHQETQYF
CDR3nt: TGTGCCAGCAGCGTATTAGATCGAGGCCACCAAGAGACCCAGTACTTC

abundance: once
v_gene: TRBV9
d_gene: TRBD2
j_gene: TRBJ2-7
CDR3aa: CASSLGLAETYEQYF
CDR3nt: TGTGCCAGCAGCCTGGGACTAGCGGAGACCTACGAGCAGTACTTC

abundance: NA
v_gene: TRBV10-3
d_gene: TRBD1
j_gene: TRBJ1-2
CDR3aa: CAISPGQAYGYTF
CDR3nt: TGTGCCATCAGTCCCGGACAGGCATATGGCTACACCTTC

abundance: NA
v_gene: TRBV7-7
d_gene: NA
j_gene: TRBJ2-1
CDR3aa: CASSPSGLYEQFF
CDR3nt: TGTGCTAGCAGTCCCTCAGGACTCTATGAGCAGTTCTTC